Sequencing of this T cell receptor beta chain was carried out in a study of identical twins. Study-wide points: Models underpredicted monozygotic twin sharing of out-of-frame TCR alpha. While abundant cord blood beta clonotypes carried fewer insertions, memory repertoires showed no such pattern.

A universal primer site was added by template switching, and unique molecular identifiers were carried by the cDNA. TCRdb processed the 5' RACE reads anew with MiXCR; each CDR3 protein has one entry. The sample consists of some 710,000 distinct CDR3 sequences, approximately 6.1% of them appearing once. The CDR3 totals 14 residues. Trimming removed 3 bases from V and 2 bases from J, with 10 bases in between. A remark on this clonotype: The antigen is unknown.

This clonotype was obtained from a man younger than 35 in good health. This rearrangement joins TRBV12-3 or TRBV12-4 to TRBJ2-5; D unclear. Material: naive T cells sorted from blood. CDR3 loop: CASSFRPLQETQYF. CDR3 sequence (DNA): TGTGCCAGCAGTTTTCGGCCACTACAAGAGACCCAGTACTTC.